The 9 T cell receptor beta chains below were found in one sample sequenced in a study of blood T cell dynamics during melanoma immunotherapy. Stated time point: pre-treatment baseline. Produced via immunoSEQ multiplex PCR; TCRdb's table is partial and in-frame only. This table holds 17,000 or so clones, around 83% found once. Sequenced here: blood, sampled from a patient treated with checkpoint blockade. The receptors shown here come from a human donor with melanoma.

J is TRBJ1-3 and V is TRBV9, with a possible D match to TRBD1 (6 bases). The V gene's germline CDR1 is SGDLS and CDR2 YYNGEE. The CDR3 contains 17 residues. V lost 0 bases, J lost 3 bases, and 16 bases lay in between. CDR3 residues: CASSVARTGRGGNTIYF. The CDR3 nucleotides read TGTGCCAGCAGCGTAGCACGTACGGGCAGGGGTGGAAACACCATATATTTT.

This sequence joins TRBV7-2 and TRBJ2-1; 8 positions agree with TRBD2. CDR3 length: 16 residues. With V trimmed by 1 base and J by 8 bases, 10 bases remained unmatched. CDR1 is SGHTA and CDR2 is FQGNSA in the germline V gene. In DNA, the CDR3 is TGTGCCAGCAGCTTAGTATCAAGCGGGAGTCCCCATGAGCAGTTCTTC. It specifies CASSLVSSGSPHEQFF.

This clone was counted only a few times. The V gene is TRBV7-9, the J gene TRBJ1-2; tentatively, D is TRBD1 (6 bases). This CDR3 is built from 14 residues. Deletions cut 5 bases from V and 3 bases from J, with 13 bases between. Germline values: CDR1 SEHNR, CDR2 FQNEAQ (reference sequence). DNA for the CDR3: TGTGCCAGCAGCCCCCCTGGGGGCGACTATGGCTACACCTTC. It is translated as CASSPPGGDYGYTF.

The chain carries TRBV10-3 and TRBJ2-1; 10 bases are shared with TRBD1. V dropped 8 bases and J dropped 3; count of bases not matched to a gene: 1. The germline gives CDR1 ENHRY, CDR2 SYGVKD. The CDR3 runs 13 residues. The CDR3 is CAIGDRGYNEQFF. The CDR3 region has the DNA TGTGCCATCGGGGACAGGGGCTACAATGAGCAGTTCTTC.

This clone was detected only once. The chain combines TRBV28 with TRBJ2-1, with D perhaps being TRBD1 or TRBD2 (5 bases each). The V gene's germline CDR1 is MDHEN and CDR2 SYDVKM. CDR3 size: 19 residues. The V end was cut by 5 bases, the J end by 6 bases, with 29 bases between. The chain's CDR3 is CASSSRTFFLAHQLNEQFF. CDR3 sequence (DNA): TGTGCCAGCAGTAGCAGGACATTCTTTCTAGCTCACCAACTCAATGAGCAGTTCTTC.

The chain recombines TRBV27 with TRBJ2-1; 8 bases line up with TRBD2. Germline-derived CDR1 and CDR2 are MNHEY and SMNVEV (reference sequence). V shed 0 bases, J shed 5 bases, and the junction held 3 bases outside the gene matches. The CDR3 is made up of 15 amino acids. The DNA of the CDR3 is TGTGCCAGCAGTTTATCAAGCGGGGGAAACAATGAGCAGTTCTTC. Translated, it gives CASSLSSGGNNEQFF.

The V and J genes are TRBV4-2 and TRBJ2-3; 8 bases fit TRBD2. The CDR3 is 17 residues long. The V and J ends lost 0 bases and 9 bases, in that order; junction bases with no gene match: 14. Germline CDR1 reads LGHNA; CDR2 reads YNFKEQ. CDR3 sequence: CASSQDADGGRLGTQYF. CDR3 in DNA: TGTGCCAGCAGCCAAGATGCGGATGGCGGGAGGTTGGGAACGCAGTATTTT.

In its sample, this clone was seen a few times. The chain links TRBV5-1 to TRBJ2-5; TRBD1 matches at 9 bases. Per germline, CDR1 SGHRS and CDR2 YFSETQ. After removal of 1 base from V and 1 base from J, the junction contained 5 bases not matched to a gene. CDR3 length equals 16 residues. CDR3 residues: CASSLTGGAFQETQYF. In DNA form, the CDR3 reads TGCGCCAGCAGCTTGACAGGGGGCGCCTTCCAAGAGACCCAGTACTTC.

The gene calls are TRBV6-7 and TRBJ1-2; D ambiguous. TRBV6-7 is recorded as an ORF, its role being uncertain. V was cut by 4 bases and J by 5 bases, with 8 bases left in between. The CDR3 has 12 residues. The CDR3 sequence is CASSSRPYGYTF. In DNA form, the CDR3 reads TGTGCCAGCAGTTCCCGGCCGTATGGCTACACCTTC.